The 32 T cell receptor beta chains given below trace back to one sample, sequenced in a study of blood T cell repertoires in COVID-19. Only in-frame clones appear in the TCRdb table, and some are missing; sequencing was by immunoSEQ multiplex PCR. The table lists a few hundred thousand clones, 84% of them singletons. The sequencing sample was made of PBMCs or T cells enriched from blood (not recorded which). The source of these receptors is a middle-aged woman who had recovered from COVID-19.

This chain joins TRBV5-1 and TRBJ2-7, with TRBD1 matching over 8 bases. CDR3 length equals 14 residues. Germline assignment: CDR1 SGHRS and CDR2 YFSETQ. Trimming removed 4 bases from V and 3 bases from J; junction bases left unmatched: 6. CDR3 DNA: TGCGCCAGCAGCCCGGACAGGGCCTTCTACGAGCAGTACTTC. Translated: CASSPDRAFYEQYF.

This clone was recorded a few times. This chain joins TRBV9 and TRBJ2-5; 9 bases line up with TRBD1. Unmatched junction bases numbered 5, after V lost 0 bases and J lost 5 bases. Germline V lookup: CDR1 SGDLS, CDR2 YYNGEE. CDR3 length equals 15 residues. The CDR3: CASSVGQGVRETQYF. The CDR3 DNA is TGTGCCAGCAGCGTAGGACAGGGGGTGAGGGAGACCCAGTACTTC.

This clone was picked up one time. The CDR3 is CASSPLTSFSGSGTDTQYF. In nucleotides, the CDR3 is TGTGCCAGCTCACCACTTACTTCATTTAGCGGGAGCGGCACAGATACGCAGTATTTT. This chain links TRBV18 with TRBJ2-3; TRBD2 matches 9 bases. The CDR3 has 19 amino acids. Germline V lookup: CDR1 KGHSH, CDR2 LQKENI. V lost 1 base to trimming and J lost 1 base; unmatched junction nucleotides: 12.

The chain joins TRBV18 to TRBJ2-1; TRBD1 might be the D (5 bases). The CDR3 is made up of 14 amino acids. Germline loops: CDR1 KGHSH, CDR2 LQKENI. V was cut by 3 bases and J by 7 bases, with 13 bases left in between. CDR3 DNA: TGTGCCAGCTCACCTCCTTCAGGGCGGAATGAGCAGTTCTTC. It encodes CASSPPSGRNEQFF.

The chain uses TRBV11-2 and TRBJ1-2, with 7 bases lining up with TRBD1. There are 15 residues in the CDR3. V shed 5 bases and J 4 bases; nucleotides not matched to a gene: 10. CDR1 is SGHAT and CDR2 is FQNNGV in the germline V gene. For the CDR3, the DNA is TGTGCCAGCAGCGAGGGGACAGAGATGATCTATGGCTACACCTTC. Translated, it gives CASSEGTEMIYGYTF.

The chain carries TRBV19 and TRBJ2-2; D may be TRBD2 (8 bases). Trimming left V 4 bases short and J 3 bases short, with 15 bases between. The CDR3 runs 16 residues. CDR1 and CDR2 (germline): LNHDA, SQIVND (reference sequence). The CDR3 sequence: CASSKGASGHTGELFF. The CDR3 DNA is TGTGCCAGTAGTAAGGGGGCTAGCGGGCACACCGGGGAGCTGTTTTTT.

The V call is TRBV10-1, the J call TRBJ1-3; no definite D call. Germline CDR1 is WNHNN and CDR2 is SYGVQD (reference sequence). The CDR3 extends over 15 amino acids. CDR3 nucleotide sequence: TGCCCCCCAGCCCAGGACGGGGTCTCTGGAAACACCATATATTTT. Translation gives CPPAQDGVSGNTIYF.

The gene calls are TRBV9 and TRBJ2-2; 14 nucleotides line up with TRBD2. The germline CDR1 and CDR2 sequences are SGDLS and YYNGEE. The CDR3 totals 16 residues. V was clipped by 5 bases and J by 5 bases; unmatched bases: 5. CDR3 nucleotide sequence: TGTGCCAGCAGGGAAGGACTAGCGGGAGGTACCGGGGAGCTGTTTTTT. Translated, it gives CASREGLAGGTGELFF.

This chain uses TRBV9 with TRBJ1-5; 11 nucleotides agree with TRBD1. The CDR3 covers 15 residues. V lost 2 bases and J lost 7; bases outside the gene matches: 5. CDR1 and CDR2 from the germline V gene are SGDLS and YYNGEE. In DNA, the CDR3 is TGTGCCAGCAGCGTTGGACAGGGGGCTGGGCAGCCCCAGCATTTT. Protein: CASSVGQGAGQPQHF.

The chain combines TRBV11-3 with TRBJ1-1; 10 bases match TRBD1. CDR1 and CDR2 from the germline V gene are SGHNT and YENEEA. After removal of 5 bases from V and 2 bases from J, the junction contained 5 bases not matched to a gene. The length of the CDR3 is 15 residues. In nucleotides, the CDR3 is TGTGCCAGCAGCGGAAGACAGGGGGCAAACACTGAAGCTTTCTTT. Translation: CASSGRQGANTEAFF.

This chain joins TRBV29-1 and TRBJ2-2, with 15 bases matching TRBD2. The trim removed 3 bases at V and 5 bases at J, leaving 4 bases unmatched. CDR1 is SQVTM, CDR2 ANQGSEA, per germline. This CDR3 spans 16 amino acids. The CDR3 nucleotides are TGCAGCGTTGACAGGACTAGCGGGAGGGGGACCGGGGAGCTGTTTTTT. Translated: CSVDRTSGRGTGELFF.

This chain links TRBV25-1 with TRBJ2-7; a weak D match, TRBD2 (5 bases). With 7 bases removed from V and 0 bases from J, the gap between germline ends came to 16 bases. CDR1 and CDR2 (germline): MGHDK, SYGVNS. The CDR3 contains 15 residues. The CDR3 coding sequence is TGTGCCAGCAAGAGGGCCGGGGTCAGCTCCTACGAGCAGTACTTC. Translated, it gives CASKRAGVSSYEQYF.

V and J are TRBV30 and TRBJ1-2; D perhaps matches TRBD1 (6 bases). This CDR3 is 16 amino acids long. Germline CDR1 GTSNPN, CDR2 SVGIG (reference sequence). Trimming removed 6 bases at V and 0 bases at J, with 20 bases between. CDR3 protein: CACKKHAGDPNYGYTF. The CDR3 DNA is TGTGCCTGTAAGAAACACGCAGGGGACCCTAACTATGGCTACACCTTC.

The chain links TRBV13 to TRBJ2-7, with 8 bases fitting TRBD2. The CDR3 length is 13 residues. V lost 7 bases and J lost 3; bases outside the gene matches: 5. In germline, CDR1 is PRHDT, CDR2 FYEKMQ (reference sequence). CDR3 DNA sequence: TGTGCCAGCACGAGCGGGAGAAACTACGAGCAGTACTTC. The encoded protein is CASTSGRNYEQYF. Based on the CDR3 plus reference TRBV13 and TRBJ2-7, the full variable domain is AAGVIQSPRHLIKEKRETATLKCYPIPRHDTVYWYQQGPGQDPQFLISFYEKMQSDKGSIPDRFSAQQFSDYHSELNMSSLELGDSALYFCASTSGRNYEQYFGPGTRLTVT.

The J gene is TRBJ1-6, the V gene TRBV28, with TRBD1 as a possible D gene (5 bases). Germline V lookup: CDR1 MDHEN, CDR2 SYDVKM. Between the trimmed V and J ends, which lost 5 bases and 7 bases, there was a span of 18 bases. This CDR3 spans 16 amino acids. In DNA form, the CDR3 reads TGTGCCAGCAGTCCCCCGGCGGGGCGTGGGAATTCACCCCTCCACTTT. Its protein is CASSPPAGRGNSPLHF.

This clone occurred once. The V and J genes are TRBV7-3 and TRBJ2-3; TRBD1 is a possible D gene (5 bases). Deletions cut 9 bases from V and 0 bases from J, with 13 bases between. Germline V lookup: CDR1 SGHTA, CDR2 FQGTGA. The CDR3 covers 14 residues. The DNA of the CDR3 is TGTGCCAGTAAATCAGGGTCTAGCACAGATACGCAGTATTTT. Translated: CASKSGSSTDTQYF.

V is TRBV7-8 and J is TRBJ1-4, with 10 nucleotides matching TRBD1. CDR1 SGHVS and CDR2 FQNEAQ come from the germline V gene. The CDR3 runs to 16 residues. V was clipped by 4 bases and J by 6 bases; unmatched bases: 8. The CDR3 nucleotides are TGTGCCAGCAGCTCCTTTACCGGGACAGGGGATGAAAAACTGTTTTTT. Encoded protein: CASSSFTGTGDEKLFF.

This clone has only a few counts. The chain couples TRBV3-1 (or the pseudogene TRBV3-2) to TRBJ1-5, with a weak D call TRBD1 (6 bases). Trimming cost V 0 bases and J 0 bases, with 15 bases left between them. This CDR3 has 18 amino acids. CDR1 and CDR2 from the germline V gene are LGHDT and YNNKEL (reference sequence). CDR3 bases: TGTGCCAGCAGCCAAGATCGACCAGGGGCATATAGCAATCAGCCCCAGCATTTT. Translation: CASSQDRPGAYSNQPQHF.

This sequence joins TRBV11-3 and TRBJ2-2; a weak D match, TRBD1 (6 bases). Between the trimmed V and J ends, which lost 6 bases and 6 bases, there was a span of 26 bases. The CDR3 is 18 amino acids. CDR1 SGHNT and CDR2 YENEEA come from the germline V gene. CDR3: CASSFKGGFGNDAGELFF. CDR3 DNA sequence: TGTGCCAGCAGTTTTAAAGGGGGTTTCGGGAACGATGCCGGGGAGCTGTTTTTT.

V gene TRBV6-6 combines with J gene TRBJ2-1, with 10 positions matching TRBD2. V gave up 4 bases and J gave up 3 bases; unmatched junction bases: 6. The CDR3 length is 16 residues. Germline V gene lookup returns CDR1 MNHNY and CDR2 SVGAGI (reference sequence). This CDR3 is CASSSTSGVNYNEQFF. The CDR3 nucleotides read TGTGCCAGCAGTTCCACTAGCGGGGTAAACTACAATGAGCAGTTCTTC.

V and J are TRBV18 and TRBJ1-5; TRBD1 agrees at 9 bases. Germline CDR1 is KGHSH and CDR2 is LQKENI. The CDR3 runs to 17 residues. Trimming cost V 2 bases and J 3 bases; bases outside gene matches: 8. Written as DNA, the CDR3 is TGTGCCAGCTCACCAATTACTACAGGGGGCACCAATCAGCCCCAGCATTTT. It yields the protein CASSPITTGGTNQPQHF.

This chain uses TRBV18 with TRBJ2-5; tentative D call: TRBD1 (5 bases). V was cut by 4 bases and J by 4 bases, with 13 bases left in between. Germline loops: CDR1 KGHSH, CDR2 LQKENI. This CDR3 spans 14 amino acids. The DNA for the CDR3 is TGTGCCAGCTCACGGGCAGGGTGGCGAGAGACCCAGTACTTC. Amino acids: CASSRAGWRETQYF.

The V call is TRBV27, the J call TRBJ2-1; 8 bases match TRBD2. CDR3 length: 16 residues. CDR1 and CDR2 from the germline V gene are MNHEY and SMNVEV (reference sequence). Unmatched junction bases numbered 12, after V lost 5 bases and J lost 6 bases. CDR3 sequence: CASSPRGGSGLNEQFF. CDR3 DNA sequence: TGTGCCAGCAGTCCCCGGGGGGGTAGCGGACTCAATGAGCAGTTCTTC.

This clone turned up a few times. This chain's CDR3 is CASSKTGEANYGYTF. DNA of the CDR3: TGTGCCAGCAGCAAGACAGGGGAGGCTAACTATGGCTACACCTTC. This chain joins TRBV2 and TRBJ1-2; 8 bases line up with TRBD1. CDR3 length: 15 residues. V dropped 6 bases and J dropped 0; count of bases not matched to a gene: 6. The V gene's germline CDR1 is SNHLY and CDR2 FYNNEI.

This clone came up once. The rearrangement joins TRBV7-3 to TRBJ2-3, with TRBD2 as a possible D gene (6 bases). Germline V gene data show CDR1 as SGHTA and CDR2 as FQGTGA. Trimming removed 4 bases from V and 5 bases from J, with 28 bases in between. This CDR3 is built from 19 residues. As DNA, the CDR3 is TGTGCCAGCAGCTCCCCGGCAGGGTTTCCGGGAGCAGGGATAGATACGCAGTATTTT. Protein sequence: CASSSPAGFPGAGIDTQYF.

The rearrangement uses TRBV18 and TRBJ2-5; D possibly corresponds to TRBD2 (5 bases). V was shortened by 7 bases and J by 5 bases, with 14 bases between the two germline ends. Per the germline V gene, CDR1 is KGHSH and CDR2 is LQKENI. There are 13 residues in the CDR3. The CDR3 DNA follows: TGTGCCAGCTTCTGGGGAGAATCGGAGACCCAGTACTTC. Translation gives CASFWGESETQYF.

The CDR3 loop reads CASSLDRFNTEAFF. The DNA for the CDR3 is TGTGCCAGCAGTTTAGACAGGTTCAACACTGAAGCTTTCTTT. The chain is built from TRBV2 and TRBJ1-1, with a tentative D call TRBD1 (6 bases). The CDR3 has 14 amino acids. Germline CDR1 and CDR2: SNHLY and FYNNEI. V was clipped by 5 bases and J by 2 bases, with 12 bases between them.

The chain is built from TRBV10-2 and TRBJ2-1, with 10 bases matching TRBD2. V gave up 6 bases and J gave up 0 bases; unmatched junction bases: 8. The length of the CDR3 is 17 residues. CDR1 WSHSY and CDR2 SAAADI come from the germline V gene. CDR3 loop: CASRGLAEDRSYNEQFF. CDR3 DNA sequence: TGCGCCAGCAGAGGACTAGCGGAGGACCGCTCCTACAATGAGCAGTTCTTC.

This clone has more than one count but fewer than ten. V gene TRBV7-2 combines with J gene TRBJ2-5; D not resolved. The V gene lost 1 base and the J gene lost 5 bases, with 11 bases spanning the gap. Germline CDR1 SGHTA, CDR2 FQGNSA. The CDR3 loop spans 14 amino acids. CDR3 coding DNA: TGTGCCAGCAGCTTAGATCCCGGGTATGAGACCCAGTACTTC. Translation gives CASSLDPGYETQYF.

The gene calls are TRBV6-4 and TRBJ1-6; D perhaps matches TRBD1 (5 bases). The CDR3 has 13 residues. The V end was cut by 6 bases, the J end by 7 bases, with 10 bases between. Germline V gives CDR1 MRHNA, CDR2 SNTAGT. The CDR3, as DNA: TGTGCCAGCAGGGGGCCCGGGAATTCACCCCTCCACTTT. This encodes CASRGPGNSPLHF.

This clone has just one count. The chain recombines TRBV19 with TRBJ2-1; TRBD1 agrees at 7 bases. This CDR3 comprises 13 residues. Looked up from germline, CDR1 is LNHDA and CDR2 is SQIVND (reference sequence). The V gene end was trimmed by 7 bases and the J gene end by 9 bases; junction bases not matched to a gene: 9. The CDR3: CASMNSGGAEQFF. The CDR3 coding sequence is TGTGCCAGTATGAATTCAGGGGGTGCTGAGCAGTTCTTC.

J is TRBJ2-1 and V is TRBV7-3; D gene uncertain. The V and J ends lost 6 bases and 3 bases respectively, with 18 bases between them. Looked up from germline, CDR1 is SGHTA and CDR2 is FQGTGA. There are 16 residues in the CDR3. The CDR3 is CASSPGYTLGYNEQFF. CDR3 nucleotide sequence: TGTGCCAGCAGTCCCGGGTATACCCTCGGCTACAATGAGCAGTTCTTC.